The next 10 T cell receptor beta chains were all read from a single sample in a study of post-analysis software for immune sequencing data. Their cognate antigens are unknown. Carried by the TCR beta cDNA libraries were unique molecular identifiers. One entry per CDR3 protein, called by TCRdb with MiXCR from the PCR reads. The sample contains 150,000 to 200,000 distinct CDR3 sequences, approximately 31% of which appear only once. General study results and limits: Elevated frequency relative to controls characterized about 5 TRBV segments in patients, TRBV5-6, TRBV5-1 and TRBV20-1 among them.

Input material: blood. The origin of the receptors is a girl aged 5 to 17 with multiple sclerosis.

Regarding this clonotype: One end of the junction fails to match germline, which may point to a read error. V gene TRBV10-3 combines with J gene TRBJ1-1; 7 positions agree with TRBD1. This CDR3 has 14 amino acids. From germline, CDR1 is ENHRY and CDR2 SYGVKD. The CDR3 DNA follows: TGTACCATCAGTCCCGGACAGGCGAACACTGATGCTTTCTTT. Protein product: CTISPGQANTDAFF.

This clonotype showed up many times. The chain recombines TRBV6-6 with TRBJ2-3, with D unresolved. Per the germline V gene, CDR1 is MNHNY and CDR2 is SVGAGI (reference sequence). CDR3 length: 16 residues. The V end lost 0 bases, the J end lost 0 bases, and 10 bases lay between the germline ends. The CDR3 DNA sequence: TGTGCCAGCAGTTACTCGAAATTTGCTAGCACAGATACGCAGTATTTT. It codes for CASSYSKFASTDTQYF.

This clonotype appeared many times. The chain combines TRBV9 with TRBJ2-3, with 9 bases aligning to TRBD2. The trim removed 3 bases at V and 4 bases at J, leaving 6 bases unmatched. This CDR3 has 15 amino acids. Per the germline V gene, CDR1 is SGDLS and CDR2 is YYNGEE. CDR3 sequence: CASSEGTSPADTQYF. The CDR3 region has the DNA TGTGCCAGCAGCGAGGGGACTAGCCCAGCAGATACGCAGTATTTT.

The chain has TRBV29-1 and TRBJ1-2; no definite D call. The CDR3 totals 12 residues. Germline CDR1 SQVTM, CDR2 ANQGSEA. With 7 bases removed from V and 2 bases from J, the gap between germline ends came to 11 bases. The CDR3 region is CSGVATNYGYTF. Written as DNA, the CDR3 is TGCAGCGGGGTTGCCACCAACTATGGCTACACCTTC.

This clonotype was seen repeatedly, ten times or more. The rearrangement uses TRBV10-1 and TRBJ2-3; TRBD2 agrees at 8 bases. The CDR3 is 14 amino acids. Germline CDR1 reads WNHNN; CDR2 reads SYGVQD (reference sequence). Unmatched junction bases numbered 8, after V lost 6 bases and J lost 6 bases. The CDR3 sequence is CASSPGLDPDTQYF. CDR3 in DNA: TGCGCCAGCAGCCCGGGACTAGATCCGGATACGCAGTATTTT.

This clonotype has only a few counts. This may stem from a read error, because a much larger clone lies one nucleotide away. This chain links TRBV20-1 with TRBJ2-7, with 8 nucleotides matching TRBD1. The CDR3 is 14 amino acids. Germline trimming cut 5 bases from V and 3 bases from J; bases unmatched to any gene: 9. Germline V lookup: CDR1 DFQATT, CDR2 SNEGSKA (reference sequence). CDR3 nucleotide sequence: TGCAGTGCTCAGCACCCAGGGGGCAACTACGAGCAGTACTTC. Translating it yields CSAQHPGGNYEQYF.

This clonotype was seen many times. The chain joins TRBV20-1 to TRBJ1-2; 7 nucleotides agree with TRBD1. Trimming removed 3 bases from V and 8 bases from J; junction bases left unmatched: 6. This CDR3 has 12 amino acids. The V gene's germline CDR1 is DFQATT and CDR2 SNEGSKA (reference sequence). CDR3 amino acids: CSASPTGSGYTF. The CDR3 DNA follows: TGCAGTGCTAGCCCGACAGGGTCGGGCTACACCTTC.

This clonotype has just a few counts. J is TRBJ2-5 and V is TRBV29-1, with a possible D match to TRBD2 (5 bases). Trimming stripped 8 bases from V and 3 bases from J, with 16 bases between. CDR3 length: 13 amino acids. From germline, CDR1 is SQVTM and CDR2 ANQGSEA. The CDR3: CSIKGGGKETQYF. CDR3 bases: TGCAGCATCAAAGGAGGAGGAAAAGAGACCCAGTACTTC.

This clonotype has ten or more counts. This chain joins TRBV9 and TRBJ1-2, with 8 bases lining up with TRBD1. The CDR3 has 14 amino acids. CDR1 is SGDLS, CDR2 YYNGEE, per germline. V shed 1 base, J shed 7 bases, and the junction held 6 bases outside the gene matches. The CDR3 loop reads CASSVNSGQGGYTF. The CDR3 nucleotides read TGTGCCAGCAGCGTAAATTCAGGACAGGGTGGCTACACCTTC.

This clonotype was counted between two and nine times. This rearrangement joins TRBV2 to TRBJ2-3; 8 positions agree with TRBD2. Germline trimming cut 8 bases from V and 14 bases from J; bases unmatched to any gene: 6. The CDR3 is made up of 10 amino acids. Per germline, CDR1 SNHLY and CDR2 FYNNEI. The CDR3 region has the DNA TGTGCCAGCGGGCGGGAGGAGTCGTATTTT. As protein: CASGREESYF.